A single TCR beta chain is shown here with its context. The clone's antigen remains unknown. The cohort was made up of 666 healthy bone marrow donors. Cohort members were all nominally healthy when sampled, although unrecorded immune exposures were likely present. The donor was CMV seronegative and belonged to the group of 350 to 400 seronegative cohort members. A peripheral blood sample was provided by each donor, and peripheral blood mononuclear cells were used for TCR beta sequencing. Genomic DNA was extracted from the blood cell samples with the Qiagen DNeasy Blood Extraction Kit. Libraries were prepared through the immunoSEQ multiplex PCR assay. For the multiplex PCR, a mixture combining 60 forward primers for TCR Vbeta segments and 13 reverse primers for TCR Jbeta segments was used. A multiplex PCR assay on genomic DNA amplified the CDR3 region of rearranged TCR beta genes. The Illumina HiSeq System was used to sequence the amplified TCR beta libraries as 87-base-pair reads. In the paper's pipeline: A later analysis counted about 80 million unique TCR beta chains across the 650 to 700 repertoires, and 9.5 million to 11 million of these chains were shared by at least two donors. A nearest-neighbor algorithm error-corrected the raw reads and collapsed the reads into unique sequences, merging closely related sequences to remove PCR and sequencing errors. CDR3 sequences were aligned to IMGT reference sequences to assign V, D and J gene segments. For a sequence to be retained, a match of at least six nucleotides to both a V gene segment and a J gene segment was required. Rearrangements were classified as productive when the CDR3 lacked stop codons and remained in frame with V and J, and all other rearrangements were classified as non-productive. Following IMGT convention, CDR3 was defined as the stretch from the second conserved V-encoded cysteine up to the conserved J-encoded phenylalanine. The earlier analysis of around 640 of the donors excluded sequences that lacked an unambiguous match to a single V gene segment. An earlier analysis of several hundred of the donors called V segments functional above 56.7% productive rearrangements and segregating when the between-donor standard deviation exceeded 5%. A statistical classification framework was built to diagnose cytomegalovirus status from the catalog of TCR beta chain sequences. In a later analysis, V and J genes were assigned by comparing TCR nucleotide sequences against IMGT/GENE-DB human TR gene sequences. A later analysis assigned CDR3 sequences and most-parsimonious VDJ recombination scenarios with the TCRdist pipeline. In a later analysis, every TCR beta chain was defined by the combination of its CDR3 amino acid sequence and its V-gene family, and reads without a unique V-gene family were dropped. A later analysis removed 600 or so highly shared, low-generation-probability nucleotide sequences to deal with suspected cross-contamination and a sequencing artifact. In a later analysis, a clonal expansion index for each public chain was calculated from normalized within-repertoire ranks of inferred template counts. A later analysis computed generation probabilities with a VDJ recombination model fitted to out-of-frame rearrangements, and checked the results against IGoR. In a later analysis, hypergeometric tests were used to score TCR-TCR, TCR-HLA and TCR-CMV co-occurrence, with a repertoire-size bias correction applied to TCR pairs. In a later analysis, false discovery rates were estimated by permuting HLA or CMV assignments 20 times. A later analysis grouped co-occurring TCRs with DBSCAN, adding TCRdist sequence similarity when clustering within HLA-allele-positive subsets. For co-occurrence clustering, repertoires with fewer than 30,000 or more than 120,000 public chains were excluded, along with a handful of repertoires with anomalous nucleotide sharing. TCRdb stores this immuneACCESS table with in-frame sequences only. Part of the clones is absent; in the studies checked, under half of the shortfall reflects unresolved V genes, and no reason is known for the rest. For V, J and clone size, that table is used; D and trimming come from the DNA. The sample table records more than 95,000 clones. Of the sample, 3% to 3.5% is held by the ten largest clones.

This entry belongs to a study of cytomegalovirus exposure and HLA in healthy donors (dated 2017 in TCRdb). Regarding the research as a whole: According to an earlier analysis of 587 of the donors, some 170 million T cells yielded 100 million or so unique TCR beta sequences and more than 250 Gb of sequence data. Alongside the repertoire data, information on donor age, sex, ethnicity and CMV serostatus was compiled. To predict cytomegalovirus infection status, the study brought together high-throughput TCR immunosequencing, statistical association of individual TCRs with disease status, and machine learning. About five DR-DQ haplotypes were handled as single units for association and clustering, since linkage in the cohort was strong. The T cell repertoires of some 700 subjects were profiled by immunosequencing and related to cytomegalovirus serostatus. In addition to the first cohort of roughly 700 subjects, a separate validation cohort of 130 or so different subjects was used. The later analysis used no new phenotypic data to find candidate immune exposures, relying instead on TCR beta sequences and their occurrence across donors. Among some 400 genotyped donors of the cohort, an average of about 240,000 unique TCR beta nucleotide sequences were sequenced per donor, 15% to 20% of them non-productive. A later analysis re-analyzed previously published TCR beta repertoires from 500 to 700 donors and added high-resolution HLA genotyping to study TCR occurrence patterns. An early release that covered several hundred HLA-typed donors contained around 300 gigabases of sequencing data and roughly 84 million unique TCR sequences. HLA typing included class I and class II loci at four-digit resolution. The number of typed donors differed by locus: about 620-640 for A, B, C, DRB1 and DQB1; approximately 520 for DQA1; 606 for DPA1; and roughly 490 for DPB1. Of the 300 to 500 genotyped donors, approximately 80% were placed in the genetic ancestry cluster associated with self-reported Caucasian donors. All discovery cohort repertoires had been generated using a single sequencing platform. An earlier analysis of 500 to 750 of the donors applied high-throughput TCR beta sequencing to assess whether each TCR beta V gene segment acted as functional or pseudogenic. Genome-wide SNP genotypes for about 65% of the roughly 670 donors were used in a later genetic analysis, which treated that subset as a discovery cohort. The study aimed to test whether cataloging public T cell receptors could reveal signatures of past pathogen exposure.

Findings and caveats that apply to the study as a whole: In a later analysis, the rate of TCR association differed among HLA loci, with DRB1 alleles having the most associated TCRs and HLA-C alleles having the fewest. Assigning TCR associations to individual alleles was difficult when HLA alleles, especially DR and DQ, strongly co-occurred. The study gave a list of under 200 TCR beta chains associated with cytomegalovirus. In this cohort, only TCR beta chains were sequenced, and detectable features were limited by the absence of alpha or paired-chain data. Correlated functional status among segregating V segments might be attributable to linkage disequilibrium, but an unknown experimental factor could not be ruled out. The sequencing pipeline was judged likely to have produced a cluster of highly shared sequence variants as a technical artifact. The earlier analysis of nearly 600 of the donors excluded 15 to 20 rarely observed V segments, including chromosome 9 orphons, because counts were too low. An association between a missense DCLRE1C variant and V-gene and J-gene trimming of TCR beta chains was found in a later genetic analysis and replicated in an independent cohort. Broadly in line with IMGT annotations, most TCR beta V segments showed up in productive rearrangements about 87% or about 30% of the time in an earlier analysis of around 550 of the donors. Immune exposure information for the cohort was limited to CMV serostatus. According to a later analysis, parvovirus B19, influenza, CMV and Epstein-Barr virus appeared linked to several top co-occurrence clusters. Most TCR sequences were observed very rarely across donors, whereas some public TCRs were present in many individuals. Sequencing depth was assumed to be roughly uniform across donors in the presence/absence analyses, though that assumption may not hold. The classifier was reported to diagnose cytomegalovirus status with high specificity and sensitivity in both the original and validation cohorts. Because HLA typing was unavailable for some donors at each locus, only the typed subset was used in association tests. In vitro tests confirmed that a few of the cytomegalovirus-associated TCR beta chains recognize cytomegalovirus antigens. At a false discovery rate of 0.05, a later analysis linked under 20,000 TCR beta sequences to specific HLA alleles. The authors suggested that the approach could potentially be extended to other disease states and immunological phenotypes. The 87-base-pair reads could not distinguish some IMGT-functional V segments, including TRBV6-2 and TRBV6-3, so those segments were excluded. In a later analysis, HLA-associated TCR beta chains showed more clonal expansion and lower generation probabilities than non-associated chains that were equally common. A further reported finding was that TCR beta sequences accurately predicted the HLA-A and HLA-B alleles for most subjects in the first cohort. A later analysis found that most CMV-associated TCR beta chains appeared HLA-restricted, with HLA associations seemingly driven largely by CMV exposure. A later genetic analysis reported fewer N-insertions in productive TCRs among donors in an Asian-associated ancestry cluster than the approximately 700-donor mean.

Looking up the germline V gene yields CDR1 ENHRY and CDR2 SYGVKD. V trim: 8 bases; J trim: 1 base; unmatched bases: 6. The CDR3 numbers 14 residues from cysteine through phenylalanine. Left in the record is the CDR3 DNA by itself, 42 bases read in frame from the first base. This chain is built from TRBV10-3 and TRBJ2-3; 7 central bases correspond to TRBD2. The receptor comes from a man aged 40-49 years in good health and CMV-seronegative. What was sequenced was PBMCs. The DNA is TGTGCCATCGCAAGAACTAGCGGCACAGATACGCAGTATTTT. This yields the protein CAIARTSGTDTQYF.